Below, 17 T cell receptor beta chains from the same sample are listed, as sequenced in a study of blood T cell repertoires in COVID-19. Sequenced by immunoSEQ multiplex PCR; TCRdb stores in-frame clones only, minus some. The profile shows about 240,000 clones, 75% to 90% of them singletons. What was sequenced was peripheral blood. The receptor set was obtained from a woman younger than 45 who had recovered from COVID-19.

This clone was detected once. The V and J genes are TRBV19 and TRBJ2-2; TRBD2 agrees at 13 bases. CDR1 LNHDA and CDR2 SQIVND come from the germline V gene (reference sequence). V lost 7 bases and J lost 6; bases outside the gene matches: 14. The CDR3 loop spans 18 amino acids. The CDR3 DNA reads as TGTGCCAGTAACATCGACCCGGGACTAGCGGGGAAGGCCGGGGAGCTGTTTTTT. It yields the protein CASNIDPGLAGKAGELFF. Using reference TRBV19 and TRBJ2-2 for the parts outside the CDR3, the full variable domain is DGGITQSPKYLFRKEGQNVTLSCEQNLNHDAMYWYRQDPGQGLRLIYYSQIVNDFQKGDIAEGYSVSREKKESFPLTVTSAQKNPTAFYLCASNIDPGLAGKAGELFFGEGSRLTVL.

CDR3 in amino acids: CASSLTGYEQYF. The CDR3 coding sequence is TGTGCCAGCAGCTTAACGGGATACGAGCAGTACTTC. The chain combines TRBV13 with TRBJ2-7, with D perhaps TRBD2 (5 bases). CDR3 length: 12 residues. The V end was cut by 2 bases, the J end by 4 bases, with 6 bases between. The germline CDR1 and CDR2 sequences are PRHDT and FYEKMQ (reference sequence).

This clone was observed a few times. The chain has TRBV4-1 and TRBJ1-1, with D unclear. CDR1 is MGHRA, CDR2 YSYEKL, per germline. V shed 1 base and J shed 10 bases, with 13 bases lying between them. The CDR3 runs to 13 residues. CDR3 DNA sequence: TGCGCCAGCAGCCAAGTCTTAGGAGGGCGAGCTTTCTTT. Its protein product is CASSQVLGGRAFF.

The chain uses TRBV7-7 and TRBJ1-1, with D unresolved. Per the germline V gene, CDR1 is SSHAT and CDR2 is FNYEAQ (reference sequence). Trimming shortened V by 5 bases and J by 4 bases, and 26 bases separated the two germline ends. The CDR3 is 18 residues long. CDR3: CASSPILPPFAESTEAFF. In DNA form, the CDR3 reads TGTGCCAGCAGCCCCATTTTACCCCCCTTTGCGGAGTCCACTGAAGCTTTCTTT.

This clone was seen a handful of times. Here the CDR3 DNA reads TGTGCCAGCAGCCTTAGCGGGGGGGTCACAGATACGCAGTATTTT. It specifies CASSLSGGVTDTQYF. V is TRBV9 and J is TRBJ2-3; TRBD2 matches at 11 bases. Germline V gene lookup returns CDR1 SGDLS and CDR2 YYNGEE. Germline trimming cut 4 bases from V and 2 bases from J; bases unmatched to any gene: 3. The length of the CDR3 is 15 residues. The entire variable domain, with the rest obtained from reference TRBV9 and TRBJ2-3, is as follows: DSGVTQTPKHLITATGQRVTLRCSPRSGDLSVYWYQQSLDQGLQFLIQYYNGEERAKGNILERFSAQQFPDLHSELNLSSLELGDSALYFCASSLSGGVTDTQYFGPGTRLTVL.

The rearrangement links TRBV5-1 to TRBJ1-3, with TRBD1 matching over 8 bases. Per germline, CDR1 SGHRS and CDR2 YFSETQ. The CDR3 spans 15 residues. Trimming cost V 3 bases and J 1 base; bases outside gene matches: 3. CDR3 region: CASSSTGESGNTIYF. The CDR3 bases are TGCGCCAGCAGCTCGACAGGGGAGTCTGGAAACACCATATATTTT.

The V gene is TRBV2, the J gene TRBJ1-1; D is unresolved. The CDR3 spans 12 residues. V lost 5 bases and J lost 7, with 11 bases in between. Germline CDR1 reads SNHLY; CDR2 reads FYNNEI. The CDR3 nucleotides read TGTGCCAGCAGTCTTGCGGAACTTGAAGCTTTCTTT. Its translation: CASSLAELEAFF.

The chain links TRBV24-1 to TRBJ1-4, with 9 bases aligning to TRBD1. CDR3 length equals 17 residues. Per the germline V gene, CDR1 is KGHDR and CDR2 is SFDVKD. V lost 3 bases and J lost 0; bases outside the gene matches: 4. The CDR3 protein is CATSDSGTGSTNEKLFF. The CDR3 coding sequence is TGTGCCACCAGTGATAGCGGGACAGGGTCAACTAATGAAAAACTGTTTTTT.

This chain links TRBV4-2 with TRBJ1-4, with 11 bases fitting TRBD1. V gave up 5 bases and J gave up 8 bases; unmatched junction bases: 10. The length of the CDR3 is 16 residues. Germline CDR1 LGHNA, CDR2 YNFKEQ. The CDR3 DNA reads TGTGCCAGCAGCTATGACGTCCGGGACAGGGGGGAAAAACTGTTTTTT. Translation: CASSYDVRDRGEKLFF.

The chain joins TRBV27 to TRBJ2-7; TRBD1 matches 10 bases. This CDR3 has 13 residues. After removal of 2 bases from V and 6 bases from J, the junction contained 1 base not matched to a gene. Germline V gene sequence: CDR1 MNHEY, CDR2 SMNVEV (reference sequence). CDR3 sequence reads: CASSLDRGLEQYF. In DNA, the CDR3 is TGTGCCAGCAGTTTAGACAGGGGGCTCGAGCAGTACTTC.

This chain joins TRBV19 and TRBJ1-5; D remains ambiguous. Trimming pared 5 bases from V and 1 base from J, leaving 15 bases between. The CDR3 runs to 16 residues. Germline V gives CDR1 LNHDA, CDR2 SQIVND (reference sequence). CDR3 DNA sequence: TGTGCCAGTAGTCCAGAAATTCCAGTAAGCAATCAGCCCCAGCATTTT. As protein: CASSPEIPVSNQPQHF.

The rearrangement links TRBV19 to TRBJ2-1, with D possibly matching TRBD2 (5 bases). V lost 7 bases to trimming and J lost 6 bases, with 13 bases between them. Germline CDR1 and CDR2: LNHDA and SQIVND (reference sequence). The CDR3 covers 13 residues. CDR3 loop: CASNPGNFNEQFF. The CDR3 nucleotides are TGTGCCAGTAACCCGGGGAATTTCAATGAGCAGTTCTTC.

The rearrangement joins TRBV29-1 to TRBJ2-2; the D is unclear. The CDR3 spans 13 residues. V gave up 7 bases and J gave up 2 bases, with 11 bases separating them. Germline-derived CDR1 and CDR2 are SQVTM and ANQGSEA. The CDR3 DNA reads TGCAGCGCCGTACGGGTTAACACCGGGGAGCTGTTTTTT. It specifies CSAVRVNTGELFF.

This clone was found a few times. The chain has TRBV6-2 or TRBV6-3 and TRBJ1-2, with no clear D. V lost 5 bases and J 8 bases, leaving 9 bases between the germline ends. The CDR3 extends over 11 amino acids. Germline V gives CDR1 MNHEY, CDR2 SVGEGT. CDR3 in amino acids: CASSPPLGYTF. The CDR3 DNA reads TGTGCCAGCAGTCCCCCCTTGGGCTACACCTTC.

This chain connects TRBV6-2 or TRBV6-3 to TRBJ1-5; D is perhaps TRBD1 (5 bases). V lost 5 bases to trimming and J lost 7 bases, with 18 bases between them. The CDR3 is 15 residues long. The germline V gene has CDR1 MNHEY and CDR2 SVGEGT. CDR3 amino acids: CASSASLGLWQPQHF. Here the CDR3 DNA reads TGTGCCAGCAGTGCCTCTTTGGGGCTGTGGCAGCCCCAGCATTTT.

The chain joins TRBV7-9 to TRBJ1-2, with D uncertain. This CDR3 is built from 16 residues. The germline CDR1 and CDR2 sequences are SEHNR and FQNEAQ (reference sequence). V lost 3 bases and J 3 bases, leaving 17 bases between the germline ends. The CDR3 reads CASSLAFGVSDYGYTF. CDR3 bases: TGTGCCAGCAGCTTGGCCTTCGGGGTGAGCGACTATGGCTACACCTTC.

This sequence joins TRBV5-1 and TRBJ2-7; D possibly corresponds to TRBD2 (6 bases). CDR1 is SGHRS and CDR2 is YFSETQ in the germline V gene. V was cut by 7 bases and J by 5 bases, with 28 bases left in between. The CDR3 extends over 17 amino acids. CDR3 nucleotides: TGCGCCAGCTCCCGTCTTGGGGGGAGCGGTCGGCTAGACGAGCAGTACTTC. As protein: CASSRLGGSGRLDEQYF. Together with reference TRBV5-1 and TRBJ2-7, the CDR3 gives the full variable domain: KAGVTQTPRYLIKTRGQQVTLSCSPISGHRSVSWYQQTPGQGLQFLFEYFSETQRNKGNFPGRFSGRQFSNSRSEMNVSTLELGDSALYLCASSRLGGSGRLDEQYFGPGTRLTVT.